This record looks at one TCR beta chain sequence and its context. Trimming stripped 2 bases from V and 5 bases from J, with 15 bases between. The CDR3 is made up of 15 amino acids. Germline CDR1 reads SNHLY; CDR2 reads FYNNEI. The data were obtained in a study of T cell responses to AZD1222 COVID-19 vaccine. Sequencing used immunoSEQ multiplex PCR; TCRdb keeps in-frame clones, though not all of them. Here the sample spans some 150,000 clones, about 94% being singletons. This clonotype was sampled from an adult in good health. The chain is built from TRBV2 and TRBJ1-2; TRBD1 is a possible D gene (5 bases). The source was peripheral blood, collected on day 0 of AZD1222 vaccination. CDR3 in amino acids: CASSERGRETYGYTF. The DNA of the CDR3 is TGTGCCAGCAGTGAAAGGGGACGCGAGACGTATGGCTACACCTTC.